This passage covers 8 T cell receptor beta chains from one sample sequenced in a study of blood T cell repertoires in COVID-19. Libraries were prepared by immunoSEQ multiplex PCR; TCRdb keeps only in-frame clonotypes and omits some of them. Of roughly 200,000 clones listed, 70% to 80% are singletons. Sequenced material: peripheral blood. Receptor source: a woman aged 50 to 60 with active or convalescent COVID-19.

Here the CDR3 DNA reads TGCGCCAGCAGCCACCGGCAGGGAGGGACTGAAGCTTTCTTT. This encodes CASSHRQGGTEAFF. The V gene is TRBV4-3, the J gene TRBJ1-1, with D possibly being TRBD1 (5 bases). V lost 3 bases to trimming and J lost 5 bases, with 13 bases between them. The CDR3 is 14 amino acids. Germline CDR1 LGHNA, CDR2 YSLEER.

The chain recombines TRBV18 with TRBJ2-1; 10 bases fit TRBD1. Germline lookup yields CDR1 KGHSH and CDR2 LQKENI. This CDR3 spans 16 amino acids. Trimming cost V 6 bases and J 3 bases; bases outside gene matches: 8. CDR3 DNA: TGTGCCAGCTCTCAAACCGGGACAGGGGTCTACAATGAGCAGTTCTTC. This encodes CASSQTGTGVYNEQFF.

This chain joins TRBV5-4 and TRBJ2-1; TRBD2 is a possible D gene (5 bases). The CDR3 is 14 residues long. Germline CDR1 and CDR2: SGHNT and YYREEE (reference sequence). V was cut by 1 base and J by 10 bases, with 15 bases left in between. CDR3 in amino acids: CASSLQSEGREQFF. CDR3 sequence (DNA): TGTGCCAGCAGCTTGCAGTCCGAGGGCAGGGAGCAGTTCTTC.

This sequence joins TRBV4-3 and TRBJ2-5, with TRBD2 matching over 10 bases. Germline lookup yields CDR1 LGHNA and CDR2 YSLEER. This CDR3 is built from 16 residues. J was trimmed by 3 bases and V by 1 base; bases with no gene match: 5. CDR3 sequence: CASSQAHLAGEETQYF. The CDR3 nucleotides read TGCGCCAGCAGCCAAGCCCACCTAGCGGGAGAAGAGACCCAGTACTTC.

The CDR3 sequence: CASSQEGDTIVYGYTF. The CDR3 nucleotides are TGCGCCAGCAGCCAAGAGGGTGACACCATAGTCTATGGCTACACCTTC. The chain has TRBV4-3 and TRBJ1-2; D unresolved. The length of the CDR3 is 16 residues. The V end lost 0 bases, the J end lost 4 bases, and 15 bases lay between the germline ends. Germline CDR1 and CDR2: LGHNA and YSLEER.

The CDR3 spells CASSTTSASSYNEQFF. The DNA for the CDR3 is TGTGCCAGTAGTACTACTAGCGCGAGCTCCTACAATGAGCAGTTCTTC. The rearrangement joins TRBV19 to TRBJ2-1, with TRBD2 matching 7 bases. The CDR3 runs to 16 residues. V shed 4 bases, J shed 0 bases, and the junction held 6 bases outside the gene matches. Germline CDR1 is LNHDA and CDR2 is SQIVND (reference sequence).

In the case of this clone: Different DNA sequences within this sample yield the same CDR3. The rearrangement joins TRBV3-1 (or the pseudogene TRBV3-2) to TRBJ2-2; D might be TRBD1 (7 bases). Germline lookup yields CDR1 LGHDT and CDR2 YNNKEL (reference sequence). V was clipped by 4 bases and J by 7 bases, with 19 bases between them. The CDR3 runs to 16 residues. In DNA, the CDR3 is TGTGCCAGCAGCCCCCTCGCAGGGGGAGGAGGCGGGGAGCTGTTTTTT. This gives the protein CASSPLAGGGGGELFF.

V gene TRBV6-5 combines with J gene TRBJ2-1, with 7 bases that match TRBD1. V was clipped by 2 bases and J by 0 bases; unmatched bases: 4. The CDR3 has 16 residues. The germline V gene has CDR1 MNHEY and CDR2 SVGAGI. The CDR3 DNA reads TGTGCCAGCAGTTACCGGACAGGCGGCTCCTACAATGAGCAGTTCTTC. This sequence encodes CASSYRTGGSYNEQFF.